This TCR beta chain was found in a study of cytomegalovirus exposure and HLA in healthy donors. General observations from the study: As confirmed in vitro, a few CMV-associated chains were specific for CMV antigens.

Amplification used 60 Vbeta primers and 13 Jbeta primers. Source study methods: Among the unique TCR beta chains that a later analysis counted, about 81 million in all, roughly 11 million were shared. This table comes from immunoSEQ multiplex PCR, and its TCRdb copy is limited to in-frame clones, with some not included. That table gives V, J and clone size, and the DNA gave D and trimming. Of approximately 120,000 clones listed, around three quarters were seen once; the top ten hold approximately 13%. The CDR3 runs 16 residues. With respect to this clone: Antigen: not known.

The sequence came from a woman in her fifties or sixties in good health and CMV-seropositive. The chain combines TRBV21-1 with TRBJ1-3. TRBV21-1 is reported as a pseudogene. The source material was PBMCs. The CDR3 nucleotides read TGTGCCAGCAGCAAAGAAAGCGCTCCGTCTGGAAACACCATATATTTT. Encoded protein: CASSKESAPSGNTIYF.